This TCR beta chain was profiled in a study of cytomegalovirus exposure and HLA in healthy donors. With V trimmed by 4 bases and J by 4 bases, 6 bases remained unmatched. The CDR3 is 14 residues long. The germline CDR1 and CDR2 sequences are LNHNV and YYDKDF (reference sequence). PCR was performed using 60 Vbeta and 13 Jbeta primers. Clones were read by immunoSEQ multiplex PCR, and TCRdb kept only the in-frame ones, dropping some. The data show 150,000 to 200,000 clones, with around nine tenths seen just once and over 0.8% held by the top ten. Sequences were obtained from PBMCs. This chain uses TRBV15 with TRBJ1-1; 7 nucleotides agree with TRBD1. This clonotype was obtained from a woman in her thirties in good health and CMV-seronegative. The DNA of the CDR3 is TGTGCCACCAGCAAGACGACAGGGAGCACTGAAGCTTTCTTT. Translated: CATSKTTGSTEAFF.